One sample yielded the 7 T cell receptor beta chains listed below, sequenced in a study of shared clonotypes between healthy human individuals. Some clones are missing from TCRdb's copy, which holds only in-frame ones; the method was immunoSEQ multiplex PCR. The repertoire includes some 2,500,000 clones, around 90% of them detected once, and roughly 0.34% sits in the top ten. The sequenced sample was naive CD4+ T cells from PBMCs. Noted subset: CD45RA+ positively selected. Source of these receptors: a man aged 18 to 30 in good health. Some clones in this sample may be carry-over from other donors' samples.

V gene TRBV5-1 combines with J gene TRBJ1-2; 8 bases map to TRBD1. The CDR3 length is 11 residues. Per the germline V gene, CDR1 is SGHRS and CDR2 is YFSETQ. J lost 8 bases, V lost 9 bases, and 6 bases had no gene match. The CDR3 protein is CATQGAGGYTF. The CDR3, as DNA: TGCGCCACCCAGGGGGCTGGGGGCTACACCTTC. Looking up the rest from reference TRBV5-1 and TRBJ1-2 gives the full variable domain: KAGVTQTPRYLIKTRGQQVTLSCSPISGHRSVSWYQQTPGQGLQFLFEYFSETQRNKGNFPGRFSGRQFSNSRSEMNVSTLELGDSALYLCATQGAGGYTFGSGTRLTVV.

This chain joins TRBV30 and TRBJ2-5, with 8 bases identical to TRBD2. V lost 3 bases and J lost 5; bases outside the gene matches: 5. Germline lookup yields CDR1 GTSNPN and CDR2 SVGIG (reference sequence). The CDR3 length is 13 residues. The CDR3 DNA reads TGTGCCTGGAGCGGGAGGGCCGGGGAGACCCAGTACTTC. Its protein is CAWSGRAGETQYF.

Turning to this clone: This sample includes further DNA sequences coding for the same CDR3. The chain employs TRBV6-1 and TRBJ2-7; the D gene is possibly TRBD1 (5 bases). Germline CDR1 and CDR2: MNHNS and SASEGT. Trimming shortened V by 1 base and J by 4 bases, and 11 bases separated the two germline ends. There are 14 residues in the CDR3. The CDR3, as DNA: TGTGCCAGCAGTGAAGACAGGTCCTCATACGAGCAGTACTTC. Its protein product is CASSEDRSSYEQYF.

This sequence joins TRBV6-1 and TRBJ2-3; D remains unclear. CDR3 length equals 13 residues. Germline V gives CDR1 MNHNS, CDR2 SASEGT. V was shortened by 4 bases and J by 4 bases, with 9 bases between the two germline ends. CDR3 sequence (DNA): TGTGCCAGCAGTGGTTTCGATGCAGATACGCAGTATTTT. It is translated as CASSGFDADTQYF.

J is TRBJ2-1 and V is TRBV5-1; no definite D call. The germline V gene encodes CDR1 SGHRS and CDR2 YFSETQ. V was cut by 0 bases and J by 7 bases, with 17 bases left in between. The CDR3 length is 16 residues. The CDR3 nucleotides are TGCGCCAGCAGCTTGGCGGCAAGTGGTTATAGGAATGAGCAGTTCTTC. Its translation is CASSLAASGYRNEQFF. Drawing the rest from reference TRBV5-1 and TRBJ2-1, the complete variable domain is KAGVTQTPRYLIKTRGQQVTLSCSPISGHRSVSWYQQTPGQGLQFLFEYFSETQRNKGNFPGRFSGRQFSNSRSEMNVSTLELGDSALYLCASSLAASGYRNEQFFGPGTRLTVL.

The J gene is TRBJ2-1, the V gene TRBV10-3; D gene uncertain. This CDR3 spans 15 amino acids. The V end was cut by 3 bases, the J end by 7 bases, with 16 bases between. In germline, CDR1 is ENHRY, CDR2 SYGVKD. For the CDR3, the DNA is TGTGCCATCAGTGAAAAGGGCCCCGGAATAAATGAGCAGTTCTTC. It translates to CAISEKGPGINEQFF.

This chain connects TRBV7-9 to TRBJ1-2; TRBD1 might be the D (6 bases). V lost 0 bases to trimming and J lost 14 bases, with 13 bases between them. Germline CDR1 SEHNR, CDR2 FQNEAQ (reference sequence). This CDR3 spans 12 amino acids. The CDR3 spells CASSLAQGTRTF. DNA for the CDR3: TGTGCCAGCAGCTTAGCGCAGGGGACAAGGACCTTC.